The clone carrying this TCR beta chain was recorded a few times. TCRdb re-called the 5' RACE reads through MiXCR, storing one row per CDR3 protein. This sample has roughly 450,000 distinct CDR3 sequences; 15% to 20% occur once, and the top ten carry 12%. The entry originates in a study of T-cell memory formation after mild COVID-19. The sequence derives from an adult woman who had mild COVID-19 (a few samples of this study predate the infection). Cell type and time point are not known. The sample consisted of PBMCs or a T cell subset sorted from them (not recorded which).

In DNA form, the CDR3 reads TGTGCCAGCAGCACTAGCGGGAGGGCCACAGATACGCAGTATTTT. Residues: CASSTSGRATDTQYF. V gene TRBV14 combines with J gene TRBJ2-3; 13 nucleotides align to TRBD2. V lost 5 bases and J lost 2; bases outside the gene matches: 1. Germline-derived CDR1 and CDR2 are SGHDN and FVKESK. The CDR3 runs to 15 residues.